This is a list of T cell receptor beta chains from one sample in a study of tumor and adjacent non-tumor tissue in lung cancer. TCRdb used MiXCR to reprocess the multiplex PCR reads, holding one entry per CDR3 protein. Of about 110,000 distinct CDR3 sequences listed, approximately 80% are singletons. Source material: lung tumor tissue. The origin of the receptors is a man in his 70s with non-small cell lung cancer. Both conserved end residues are part of each CDR3. A D gene is named only where the DNA matches it firmly. The size entry is marked missing in some rows and otherwise reads once, few, many or a size class.

v_gene	abundance	len	d_gene	j_gene	CDR3nt	CDR3aa
TRBV6-1	.	15	.	TRBJ2-1	TGTGCCAGCAGTGAGGGCCAGGACACCTACAATGAGCAGATCTTC	CASSEGQDTYNEQIF
TRBV20-1	.	10	.	TRBJ1-2	TGCAGTGCTATAGGAGGTGGTTTCACCTTC	CSAIGGGFTF
TRBV6-5	.	16	TRBD2	TRBJ2-1	TGTGCCAGCAGTTACTCGGTAGCGGGGAAAAAAGCGACCCAGTTCTTC	CASSYSVAGKKATQFF
TRBV19	.	15	.	TRBJ2-2	TGTGCCAGTTTCCATTGGGGTATGAACACCGGGGAGCTGTATTTT	CASFHWGMNTGELYF
TRBV11-1	.	12	.	TRBJ1-2	TGTGCCAACAGCCTATACAGATATGCCTACACCTTC	CANSLYRYAYTF
TRBV10-3	.	19	TRBD2	TRBJ2-5	TGTGCCATCAGTGCTCGTCCTTTTACTAGCGTAATTGCGGTGGAGACCCAGTACTTC	CAISARPFTSVIAVETQYF
TRBV6-1	once	16	TRBD2	TRBJ2-1	TGTCCCAACACCCTACGGGGGGGCACCGGGTCCAATGAGCAGTTCTTC	CPNTLRGGTGSNEQFF
TRBV29-1	.	16	TRBD2	TRBJ2-3	TGCAGCGTTGAAGATGAAGTTAAGCGGGGTCACGATACGCACTATTTT	CSVEDEVKRGHDTHYF
TRBV4-1	.	15	.	TRBJ1-4	TGCGCCAGCAGCCATACGGGGCAGGGGAGCGAAAAACTGTTTTTT	CASSHTGQGSEKLFF
TRBV5-4	.	13	TRBD2	TRBJ2-5	TGTACCAGCAGCTGGGGGGGGGAAGAGACCCAGTACTTC	CTSSWGGEETQYF
TRBV4-2	.	17	TRBD2	TRBJ2-5	TGTGCCAACAGCCAAGTTCTCACTAGCGGGAGACAAGAGACCCAGTACTTC	CANSQVLTSGRQETQYF
TRBV28	medium-sized	15	.	TRBJ1-1	TGTGCCAGCAGTTTATGGCCCAGTTACTACACTGAAGCTTTCTTT	CASSLWPSYYTEAFF
TRBV5-4	.	12	.	TRBJ1-3	TGTGCCAGCAGTATCGGGGGAAACACCATATATTTT	CASSIGGNTIYF
TRBV10-1	medium-sized	14	.	TRBJ1-1	TGCGCCAGCAGTGAGTCGGGAATGAACACTGAAGCTTTCTTT	CASSESGMNTEAFF
TRBV12-3/TRBV12-4	.	16	TRBD1	TRBJ1-6	TGTGCCAGCAGACTCGGAGGGGGCCTGGGTAATTCACCCCTCCACTTT	CASRLGGGLGNSPLHF
TRBV14	.	14	.	TRBJ2-2	TGTGCCAGCAGCCAAAGGGGGAAGGCCGAGGGGCTGTTTTTT	CASSQRGKAEGLFF
TRBV12-3/TRBV12-4	.	14	.	TRBJ1-1	TGTGGCAGCAGTTTTCAGGCAGGGGACACTAAAGCTTTCTTT	CGSSFQAGDTKAFF
TRBV7-8	.	14	.	TRBJ1-6	TGTGCCAGCAGTTTAGCGCGACACAATTCGCCCCCCCACTTT	CASSLARHNSPPHF
TRBV11-3	.	17	TRBD2	TRBJ2-3	TGTGCCAGCAACCAAGGACTAGCGGGGTCGGAATCAGATACACAGTATTTT	CASNQGLAGSESDTQYF
TRBV5-1	many	16	TRBD2	TRBJ2-5	TGCGCCAGCAGCCTGTACCTCGGGGGGGGCCAAGAGACCCAGTACTTC	CASSLYLGGGQETQYF
TRBV11-2	.	14	.	TRBJ1-1	TGTGCCAGTACTAGGGCGGGGGGGAACAGCGAAGCTTTCTTT	CASTRAGGNSEAFF
TRBV6-2/TRBV6-3	.	13	.	TRBJ2-2	TGTGCCAGTAGCAGAATTAACAGCGGGGAGCTGTTTTTT	CASSRINSGELFF
TRBV11-3	.	16	.	TRBJ1-4	TGTGCCAGCAGCTTAGTAGATGGAACGTCTAATGAAAGGCTGTTTTTT	CASSLVDGTSNERLFF
TRBV6-2/TRBV6-3	.	18	.	TRBJ2-7	TGTGCCAGCAGTTCCTACCCGAGTCTATCGGGCGGAACCTACGAGCAGTACTTC	CASSSYPSLSGGTYEQYF
TRBV12-3/TRBV12-4	.	11	.	TRBJ1-2	TGTACCAGCACCGTGGTAGATGGCTACACCTTC	CTSTVVDGYTF